Below, 32 T cell receptor beta chains from the same sample are listed, as sequenced in a study of early T cells in non-severe SARS-CoV-2 infection. TCRdb fed the 5' RACE reads into MiXCR, producing one record per CDR3 protein. Of roughly 40,000 distinct CDR3 sequences listed, roughly 5% are singletons. Sequenced sample: whole blood. These receptor sequences come from an adult who was a healthcare worker with PCR-confirmed SARS-CoV-2 infection or an uninfected control (not recorded which).

This clonotype was seen a few times. The genes are TRBV7-2 and TRBJ2-7; TRBD2 agrees at 9 bases. With V trimmed by 5 bases and J by 5 bases, 10 bases remained unmatched. This CDR3 spans 15 amino acids. Germline loops: CDR1 SGHTA, CDR2 FQGNSA. CDR3 bases: TGTGCCAGCAGCCGTGGCGGGGGGGCTATCAACGAGCAGTACTTC. Its translation is CASSRGGGAINEQYF. Variable domain in full (rest from reference TRBV7-2 and TRBJ2-7): GAGVSQSPSNKVTEKGKDVELRCDPISGHTALYWYRQSLGQGLEFLIYFQGNSAPDKSGLPSDRFSAERTGGSVSTLTIQRTQQEDSAVYLCASSRGGGAINEQYFGPGTRLTVT.

This chain uses TRBV12-3 or TRBV12-4 with TRBJ2-1; no clear D. Trimming left V 3 bases short and J 5 bases short, with 11 bases between. The CDR3 length is 14 residues. CDR3 sequence (DNA): TGTGCCAGCAGTTTGGTGTCGGCCAACAATGAGCAGTTCTTC. Translated: CASSLVSANNEQFF.

This clonotype has a handful of counts. This sequence joins TRBV28 and TRBJ1-5; D possibly corresponds to TRBD1 (6 bases). V lost 5 bases, J lost 5 bases, and 10 bases lay in between. Germline V CDR1 and CDR2: MDHEN, SYDVKM. This CDR3 spans 13 amino acids. This CDR3 is CASSVDSYQPQHF. The CDR3 nucleotides are TGTGCCAGCAGTGTGGACAGCTATCAGCCCCAGCATTTT.

The chain has TRBV6-1 and TRBJ2-7; D ambiguous. CDR3 length: 11 residues. Trimming took 5 bases from V and 5 from J, leaving 7 bases between them. The germline V gene encodes CDR1 MNHNS and CDR2 SASEGT. CDR3: CASSFLDEQYF. For the CDR3, the DNA is TGTGCCAGCAGTTTTTTAGACGAGCAGTACTTC.

A few counts support this clonotype. CDR3 residues: CASPPHDRGQGLYEQYF. CDR3 coding DNA: TGTGCCAGCCCACCTCACGATCGAGGACAGGGGTTGTACGAGCAGTACTTC. The chain has TRBV6-8 and TRBJ2-7; 9 bases are a match to TRBD1. Looked up from germline, CDR1 is MNHGY and CDR2 is SAAAGT. This CDR3 is 17 amino acids long. V was clipped by 8 bases and J by 4 bases; unmatched bases: 18.

This clonotype was seen repeatedly, ten times or more. CDR3 bases: TGTGCCAGCAGCCAATCCGGCGCTGAGCAGTTCTTC. Translating it yields CASSQSGAEQFF. V is TRBV3-1 and J is TRBJ2-1, with unresolved D. Trimming left V 2 bases short and J 9 bases short, with 8 bases between. CDR1 and CDR2 from the germline V gene are LGHDT and YNNKEL (reference sequence). CDR3 length: 12 amino acids.

The table lists this clonotype with a few counts. This chain uses TRBV24-1 with TRBJ2-1; 10 bases agree with TRBD2. Germline V CDR1 and CDR2: KGHDR, SFDVKD. The V segment lost 0 bases and the J segment 8 bases; nucleotides outside the gene matches: 9. This CDR3 has 17 amino acids. The CDR3 nucleotides read TGTGCCACCAGTGATTTGCCGTTAGCGGGAGGATCTGATGAGCAGTTCTTC. Translating it yields CATSDLPLAGGSDEQFF.

This clonotype showed up many times. This chain uses TRBV11-2 with TRBJ2-5, with 8 positions matching TRBD1. Trimming cost V 5 bases and J 5 bases; bases outside gene matches: 10. The V gene's germline CDR1 is SGHAT and CDR2 FQNNGV. The CDR3 extends over 15 amino acids. In DNA, the CDR3 is TGTGCCAGCAGCCCCCGGGCGACAGGGGCCGAGACCCAGTACTTC. This gives the protein CASSPRATGAETQYF.

This clonotype was observed a handful of times. The chain has TRBV14 and TRBJ1-1; weak D call: TRBD1 (6 bases). V lost 4 bases and J 3 bases, leaving 15 bases between the germline ends. In germline, CDR1 is SGHDN, CDR2 FVKESK. This CDR3 has 15 amino acids. The CDR3 DNA reads TGTGCCAGCAGCCCCTGGGACCGACAGGACACTGAAGCTTTCTTT. This translates into CASSPWDRQDTEAFF.

In its sample, this clonotype was seen many times. The chain uses TRBV18 and TRBJ2-7, with D possibly TRBD1 on 7 matching bases. Germline-derived CDR1 and CDR2 are KGHSH and LQKENI. The CDR3 has 14 amino acids. Trimming stripped 5 bases from V and 4 bases from J, with 15 bases between. CDR3: CASSTETGRYEQYF. DNA of the CDR3: TGTGCCAGCTCAACAGAGACAGGGAGGTACGAGCAGTACTTC. Full variable domain (remainder filled in from reference TRBV18 and TRBJ2-7): NAGVMQNPRHLVRRRGQEARLRCSPMKGHSHVYWYRQLPEEGLKFMVYLQKENIIDESGMPKERFSAEFPKEGPSILRIQQVVRGDSAAYFCASSTETGRYEQYFGPGTRLTVT.

There are many counts of this clonotype. One junction end disagrees with the germline gene, perhaps due to a read error. This rearrangement joins TRBV6-5 to TRBJ2-5; D may be TRBD2 (6 bases). This CDR3 is built from 16 residues. Germline V gene data show CDR1 as MNHEY and CDR2 as SVGAGI. CDR3 sequence (DNA): TGTGCCAGCACTTACGGACGGGGGTCGTACCAAGAGACCCAGTACTTC. Protein product: CASTYGRGSYQETQYF.

The chain has TRBV20-1 and TRBJ1-4; 7 nucleotides line up with TRBD1. Trimming removed 3 bases from V and 3 bases from J; junction bases left unmatched: 7. Germline lookup yields CDR1 DFQATT and CDR2 SNEGSKA (reference sequence). The CDR3 has 15 residues. CDR3 amino acids: CSASKPGQSNEKLFF. The CDR3 coding sequence is TGCAGTGCTAGCAAGCCGGGACAGTCTAATGAAAAACTGTTTTTT.

Many counts were recorded for this clonotype. This rearrangement joins TRBV7-3 to TRBJ2-1; the match to TRBD2 covers 7 bases. The CDR3 is 13 residues long. Germline V gene lookup returns CDR1 SGHTA and CDR2 FQGTGA. The V gene end was trimmed by 8 bases and the J gene end by 3 bases; junction bases not matched to a gene: 4. The CDR3 loop reads CASALADYNEQFF. CDR3 sequence (DNA): TGTGCCAGCGCCCTAGCGGACTACAATGAGCAGTTCTTC.

This clonotype was detected ten times or more. The genes are TRBV12-3 or TRBV12-4 and TRBJ1-5; maybe TRBD1 (5 bases). The V gene lost 6 bases and the J gene lost 3 bases, with 15 bases spanning the gap. CDR3 length: 15 amino acids. CDR3 in DNA: TGTGCCAGCAGCCCCCAGGGAAAGGACAATCAGCCCCAGCATTTT. Translation: CASSPQGKDNQPQHF.

This clonotype was picked up many times. This chain links TRBV25-1 with TRBJ2-5; possible D gene TRBD1, 6 bases. Germline V gene lookup returns CDR1 MGHDK and CDR2 SYGVNS. The CDR3 totals 15 residues. Trimming pared 3 bases from V and 1 base from J, leaving 12 bases between. The CDR3 nucleotides are TGTGCCAGCAGTGATCCGGGACATCCCCAAGAGACCCAGTACTTC. It specifies CASSDPGHPQETQYF.

The rearrangement links TRBV24-1 to TRBJ1-1; TRBD1 is a possible D gene (5 bases). CDR3 length equals 13 residues. Germline CDR1 KGHDR, CDR2 SFDVKD. With 2 bases removed from V and 2 bases from J, the gap between germline ends came to 5 bases. The CDR3: CATSDWTNTEAFF. In DNA, the CDR3 is TGTGCCACCAGTGATTGGACAAACACTGAAGCTTTCTTT.

The chain has TRBV5-1 and TRBJ2-1, with D possibly TRBD2 on 5 matching bases. Per the germline V gene, CDR1 is SGHRS and CDR2 is YFSETQ. V was pared by 0 bases and J by 3 bases, with 10 bases between. The CDR3 has 15 residues. The CDR3 DNA reads TGCGCCAGCAGCTTGGGCGGACTTAGCTACAATGAGCAGTTCTTC. It yields the protein CASSLGGLSYNEQFF.

The sample holds many counts of this clonotype. The chain uses TRBV5-1 and TRBJ1-1; a possible D gene is TRBD1 (5 bases). The CDR3 runs 15 residues. Germline V gives CDR1 SGHRS, CDR2 YFSETQ. Trimming took 4 bases from V and 0 from J, leaving 13 bases between them. The CDR3 sequence: CASSPTGTVNTEAFF. The DNA for the CDR3 is TGCGCCAGCAGCCCAACCGGGACCGTGAACACTGAAGCTTTCTTT.

In nucleotides, the CDR3 is TGTGCCAGCTCGAAGGGCAGCACAGATACGCAGTATTTT. It translates to CASSKGSTDTQYF. The gene calls are TRBV18 and TRBJ2-3; D is ambiguous. The germline CDR1 and CDR2 sequences are KGHSH and LQKENI. This CDR3 is 13 amino acids long. V lost 6 bases and J lost 0, with 7 bases in between.

This clonotype was recorded at least ten times. The chain couples TRBV20-1 to TRBJ2-3; 7 bases fit TRBD2. Germline assignment: CDR1 DFQATT and CDR2 SNEGSKA (reference sequence). The CDR3 runs to 16 residues. Unmatched junction bases numbered 12, after V lost 6 bases and J lost 0 bases. CDR3 in amino acids: CSANGREGTSTDTQYF. The CDR3 DNA is TGCAGTGCCAACGGAAGGGAGGGCACTAGCACAGATACGCAGTATTTT.

V gene TRBV20-1 combines with J gene TRBJ2-2; 13 positions match TRBD2. Per germline, CDR1 DFQATT and CDR2 SNEGSKA (reference sequence). V dropped 3 bases and J dropped 1; count of bases not matched to a gene: 5. This CDR3 comprises 17 residues. The CDR3 sequence: CSARVGLAGENTGELFF. CDR3 in DNA: TGCAGTGCTAGGGTAGGACTAGCGGGAGAGAACACCGGGGAGCTGTTTTTT.

The sample holds many counts of this clonotype. V usage is TRBV7-6 and J usage is TRBJ2-1; 9 bases agree with TRBD2. V shed 3 bases, J shed 0 bases, and the junction held 3 bases outside the gene matches. The V gene's germline CDR1 is SGHVS and CDR2 FNYEAQ. This CDR3 comprises 16 residues. CDR3: CASSLLAGTSYNEQFF. CDR3 DNA: TGTGCCAGCAGCTTGCTAGCGGGGACCTCCTACAATGAGCAGTTCTTC.

This clonotype was picked up many times. The J gene is TRBJ1-6, the V gene TRBV4-3; D remains ambiguous. The length of the CDR3 is 13 residues. CDR1 and CDR2 from the germline V gene are LGHNA and YSLEER. Deletions cut 0 bases from V and 10 bases from J, with 7 bases between. DNA for the CDR3: TGCGCCAGCAGCCAAGATCGCGGATCACCCCTCCACTTT. As protein: CASSQDRGSPLHF.

This clonotype was detected ten times or more. This chain joins TRBV6-6 and TRBJ2-7, with TRBD2 matching 8 bases. Trimming took 6 bases from V and 5 from J; bases not matched to a gene: 12. The CDR3 spans 15 residues. Germline V gene sequence: CDR1 MNHNY, CDR2 SVGAGI (reference sequence). In nucleotides, the CDR3 is TGTGCCAGCAGCCCCCTCGCCGGGGGGGGGCACGAGCAGTACTTC. The encoded protein is CASSPLAGGGHEQYF.

The chain recombines TRBV11-2 with TRBJ2-1; 8 positions agree with TRBD2. CDR3 size: 16 residues. Germline V gene lookup returns CDR1 SGHAT and CDR2 FQNNGV. After removal of 1 base from V and 5 bases from J, the junction contained 7 bases not matched to a gene. This chain's CDR3 is CASSLAMGLVNNEQFF. CDR3 nucleotide sequence: TGTGCCAGCAGCTTAGCAATGGGACTAGTGAACAATGAGCAGTTCTTC. The variable domain in full, with the rest retrieved from reference TRBV11-2 and TRBJ2-1, is EAGVAQSPRYKIIEKRQSVAFWCNPISGHATLYWYQQILGQGPKLLIQFQNNGVVDDSQLPKDRFSAERLKGVDSTLKIQPAKLEDSAVYLCASSLAMGLVNNEQFFGPGTRLTVL.

In this sample, this clonotype turned up many times. The chain uses TRBV12-3 or TRBV12-4 and TRBJ1-6; no clear D gene. The CDR3 contains 12 residues. V was clipped by 3 bases and J by 8 bases, with 5 bases between them. The CDR3 DNA follows: TGTGCCAGCAGTTTCCAGCATTCACCCCTCCACTTT. The encoded protein is CASSFQHSPLHF.

This clonotype turned up a few times. The chain has TRBV20-1 and TRBJ1-6; weak D call: TRBD1 (6 bases). Germline-derived CDR1 and CDR2 are DFQATT and SNEGSKA (reference sequence). The V and J ends lost 5 bases and 4 bases respectively, with 15 bases between them. CDR3 length: 15 amino acids. CDR3 nucleotides: TGCAGTGCTTCCCGACAGGCTAATTATAATTCACCCCTCCACTTT. Translating gives CSASRQANYNSPLHF.

This clonotype was counted only a few times. The rearrangement links TRBV5-5 to TRBJ2-5, with TRBD2 as a possible D gene (5 bases). This CDR3 contains 14 residues. Trimming took 1 base from V and 7 from J, leaving 14 bases between them. From germline, CDR1 is SGHKS and CDR2 YYEKEE (reference sequence). The CDR3 DNA reads TGTGCCAGCAGCTTGATTACACTCGAGGGGACCCAGTACTTC. Translating gives CASSLITLEGTQYF.

The V and J genes are TRBV9 and TRBJ2-3; TRBD2 agrees at 10 bases. This CDR3 has 21 amino acids. Trimming removed 0 bases from V and 1 base from J; junction bases left unmatched: 17. Germline assignment: CDR1 SGDLS and CDR2 YYNGEE. CDR3: CASSVGLAGVSTSSGTDTQYF. DNA of the CDR3: TGTGCCAGCAGCGTAGGGCTAGCGGGAGTATCAACCTCGTCCGGCACAGATACGCAGTATTTT.

This clonotype occurred many times. This chain joins TRBV11-2 and TRBJ1-5; the D is unclear. The CDR3 consists of 14 residues. Germline V gene sequence: CDR1 SGHAT, CDR2 FQNNGV. The V end was cut by 4 bases, the J end by 3 bases, with 10 bases between. The CDR3 coding sequence is TGTGCCAGCAGCTCAACTCGACACAATCAGCCCCAGCATTTT. This codes for CASSSTRHNQPQHF.

This sequence joins TRBV10-3 and TRBJ2-1, with 11 nucleotides matching TRBD2. The CDR3 has 15 amino acids. Unmatched junction bases numbered 8, after V lost 10 bases and J lost 3 bases. Germline V gene data show CDR1 as ENHRY and CDR2 as SYGVKD. The CDR3 region is CATGRGLAGYNEQFF. DNA of the CDR3: TGTGCCACAGGACGAGGACTAGCGGGCTACAATGAGCAGTTCTTC.

By its share, this clonotype is medium-sized. CDR3 sequence reads: CSAGLTGFNYGYTF. The CDR3 region has the DNA TGCAGCGCGGGGTTGACGGGCTTTAACTATGGCTACACCTTC. The V call is TRBV29-1, the J call TRBJ1-2; D ambiguous. The CDR3 runs 14 residues. In germline, CDR1 is SQVTM, CDR2 ANQGSEA. V was trimmed by 7 bases and J by 1 base, leaving 16 bases between them.